These T cell receptor beta chains were read from a single sample in a study of blood T cell repertoires in COVID-19. The method was immunoSEQ multiplex PCR; TCRdb's version includes in-frame clones alone and lacks a portion of them. The sample gives roughly 100,000 clones, approximately 86% of which show up once; roughly 20% is in the top ten. The material sequenced was peripheral blood. These receptors all stem from a woman of 80 years or more with acute or convalescent COVID-19. CDR3s include the opening cysteine and the closing phenylalanine or tryptophan. The order of the fields is J gene, clone size, D gene, V gene, CDR3 protein, CDR3 DNA. A D gene is named only where the DNA matches it firmly. Clone size, where shown, is once, few, many, or a class for clones that have expanded.

>TRBJ1-5|NA|NA|TRBV6-5
CASSRTGGQPQHF
TGTGCCAGCAGTAGGACGGGAGGCCAGCCCCAGCATTTT
>TRBJ2-5|NA|NA|TRBV10-1
CASSEAGKAGTQYF
TGCGCCAGCAGTGAGGCGGGGAAAGCTGGGACCCAGTACTTC
>TRBJ1-1|NA|NA|TRBV4-1
CASSHPDSGRRFTEAFF
TGCGCCAGCAGCCACCCGGACAGCGGGAGGAGGTTCACTGAAGCTTTCTTT
>TRBJ2-4|NA|TRBD1|TRBV6-6
CASSYQTGGGNIQYF
TGTGCCAGCAGTTATCAAACAGGGGGCGGAAACATTCAGTACTTC
>TRBJ1-2|NA|NA|TRBV21-1
CASSTPPWSYGYTF
TGTGCCAGCAGCACTCCCCCGTGGAGCTATGGCTACACCTTC
>TRBJ1-6|NA|NA|TRBV5-1
CASSLVGDYNSPLHF
TGCGCCAGCAGCTTGGTAGGGGACTATAATTCACCCCTCCACTTT
>TRBJ1-6|NA|NA|TRBV12-3/TRBV12-4
CASSSGNSPLHF
TGTGCCAGCAGTTCAGGGAATTCACCCCTCCACTTT
>TRBJ2-1|NA|TRBD2|TRBV2
CASSGGGGAGEQFF
TGTGCCAGCAGTGGAGGCGGGGGGGCCGGGGAGCAGTTCTTC
>TRBJ1-1|NA|NA|TRBV6-5
CASTFSGGGTEAFF
TGTGCCAGCACCTTCAGTGGGGGGGGCACTGAAGCTTTCTTT
>TRBJ1-5|NA|TRBD1|TRBV7-9
CASSPGQGLNQPQHF
TGTGCCAGCAGCCCCGGACAGGGACTCAATCAGCCCCAGCATTTT
>TRBJ1-5|NA|NA|TRBV3-1/TRBV3-2
CASSPDRFQPQHF
TGTGCCAGCAGCCCTGACAGGTTCCAGCCCCAGCATTTT
>TRBJ2-7|NA|TRBD2|TRBV5-1
CASSVSGGIYEQYF
TGCGCCAGCAGCGTTAGCGGGGGGATCTACGAGCAGTACTTC
>TRBJ2-5|NA|NA|TRBV12-3/TRBV12-4
CASSLRFETQYF
TGTGCCAGCAGTTTGAGGTTCGAGACCCAGTACTTC
>TRBJ2-7|NA|NA|TRBV28
CASWDKGDEQYF
TGTGCCTCGTGGGACAAAGGGGACGAGCAGTACTTC
>TRBJ1-5|NA|TRBD1|TRBV19
CASSSSSGTESNQPQHF
TGTGCCAGTAGTTCCTCCTCCGGGACAGAGAGCAATCAGCCCCAGCATTTT
>TRBJ2-3|NA|TRBD1|TRBV11-2
CASSSSTGVVDTQYF
TGTGCCAGCAGCTCCTCGACAGGGGTGGTAGATACGCAGTATTTT
>TRBJ1-6|NA|NA|TRBV6-5
CASSPRGEDSPLHF
TGTGCCAGCAGTCCCCGAGGGGAGGATTCACCCCTCCACTTT
>TRBJ2-7|once|NA|TRBV6-5
CTSDSPAGEQYF
TGTACTTCGGACAGCCCCGCCGGCGAGCAGTACTTC
>TRBJ1-3|NA|NA|TRBV5-4
CASSLSSGTGNTIYF
TGTGCCAGCAGCTTGAGTTCCGGGACTGGAAACACCATATATTTT
>TRBJ1-2|few|TRBD1|TRBV4-1
CASSQEGGKNYGYTF
TGCGCCAGCAGCCAAGAAGGGGGCAAGAACTATGGCTACACCTTC
>TRBJ1-2|NA|TRBD1|TRBV27
CASSPDRGRGYTF
TGTGCCAGCAGTCCTGACAGGGGTCGGGGCTACACCTTC
>TRBJ1-3|NA|NA|TRBV19
CASSIRQGTGNTIYF
TGTGCCAGTAGTATACGCCAGGGGACTGGAAACACCATATATTTT
>TRBJ1-2|few|TRBD1|TRBV5-4
CASSLDRINGYTF
TGTGCCAGCAGCCTGGACAGGATCAATGGCTACACCTTC
>TRBJ1-2|NA|NA|TRBV2
CASSPRTGAYGYTF
TGTGCCAGCAGCCCCCGCACGGGAGCATATGGCTACACCTTC
>TRBJ2-2|NA|NA|TRBV2
CASKGLTSRTGELFF
TGTGCCAGCAAGGGGTTAACTAGCCGGACCGGGGAGCTGTTTTTT
>TRBJ1-1|NA|NA|TRBV27
CASSLRGAEAFF
TGTGCCAGCAGTTTAAGAGGCGCTGAAGCTTTCTTT
>TRBJ2-7|NA|TRBD2|TRBV6-6
CASTRGGSYEQYF
TGTGCCAGCACTAGGGGAGGGTCCTACGAGCAGTACTTC
>TRBJ2-5|NA|NA|TRBV19
CASSLRDIRETQYF
TGTGCCAGTAGTCTCCGGGACATTAGAGAGACCCAGTACTTC
>TRBJ1-2|once|NA|TRBV10-2
CASTQTGSYGYTF
TGCGCCAGCACCCAAACGGGTAGCTATGGCTACACCTTC
>TRBJ2-3|NA|TRBD1|TRBV10-3
CAISAQDREGDTQYF
TGTGCCATCAGTGCCCAGGACAGGGAAGGAGATACGCAGTATTTT
>TRBJ1-1|NA|NA|TRBV18
CASSPSGAGF
TGTGCCAGCTCACCCTCGGGAGCCGGTTTT
>TRBJ2-3|NA|NA|TRBV5-1
CASSLTYPTDTQYF
TGCGCCAGCAGCTTGACCTACCCCACAGATACGCAGTATTTT
>TRBJ1-1|NA|NA|TRBV19
CASVARTRNTEAFF
TGTGCCAGTGTCGCCCGAACGCGGAACACTGAAGCTTTCTTT
>TRBJ1-2|few|NA|TRBV6-5
CASRLDDSHPYGYTF
TGTGCCAGCAGACTCGATGACAGTCACCCCTATGGCTACACCTTC
>TRBJ1-5|once|TRBD1|TRBV19
CASSIDGTGYSNQPQHF
TGTGCCAGTAGTATAGATGGGACAGGCTATAGCAATCAGCCCCAGCATTTT
>TRBJ2-6|NA|TRBD2|TRBV5-1
CASSSSGSLGANVLTF
TGCGCCAGCAGCTCTAGCGGGAGCCTCGGGGCCAACGTCCTGACTTTC
>TRBJ2-7|NA|TRBD1|TRBV18
CASAPLGQGTSEQYF
TGTGCCAGCGCACCACTGGGACAGGGGACCTCCGAGCAGTACTTC
>TRBJ2-1|NA|TRBD1|TRBV27
CASCKGTGGREQFF
TGTGCCAGCTGCAAAGGAACAGGGGGACGTGAGCAGTTCTTC
>TRBJ1-1|once|TRBD1|TRBV6-6
CASTRSGGDTEAFF
TGTGCCAGCACCCGGTCAGGGGGCGACACTGAAGCTTTCTTT
>TRBJ1-5|NA|NA|TRBV3-1/TRBV3-2
CASSQGTGNQPQHF
TGTGCCAGCAGCCAAGGGACAGGCAATCAGCCCCAGCATTTT
>TRBJ2-1|NA|NA|TRBV9
CASSVGQIVDYNEQFF
TGTGCCAGCAGCGTAGGGCAGATTGTCGACTACAATGAGCAGTTCTTC
>TRBJ1-5|NA|NA|TRBV20-1
CSASNRDQPQHF
TGCAGTGCTAGTAACCGGGATCAGCCCCAGCATTTT